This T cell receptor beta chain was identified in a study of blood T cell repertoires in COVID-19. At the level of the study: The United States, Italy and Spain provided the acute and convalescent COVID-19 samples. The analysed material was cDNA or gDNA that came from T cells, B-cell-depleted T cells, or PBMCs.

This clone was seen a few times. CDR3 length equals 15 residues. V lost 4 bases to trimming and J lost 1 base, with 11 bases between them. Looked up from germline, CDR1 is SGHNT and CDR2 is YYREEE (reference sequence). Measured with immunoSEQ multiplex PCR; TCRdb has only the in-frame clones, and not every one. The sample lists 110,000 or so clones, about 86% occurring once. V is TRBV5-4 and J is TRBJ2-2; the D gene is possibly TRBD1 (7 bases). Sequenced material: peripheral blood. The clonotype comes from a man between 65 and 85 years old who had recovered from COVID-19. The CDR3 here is CASSRQGGNTGELFF. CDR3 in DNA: TGTGCCAGCAGCCGACAGGGAGGGAACACCGGGGAGCTGTTTTTT.